This is a list of T cell receptor beta chains from one sample in a study of monozygotic twins with cystic fibrosis. Clones were read by immunoSEQ multiplex PCR, and TCRdb kept only the in-frame ones, dropping some. The data hold approximately 13,000 clones, with 75% to 90% observed a single time. Sequenced sample: blood. Receptor source: a boy aged 5-17 years with cystic fibrosis. Both conserved end residues are part of each CDR3. A D gene is named only where the DNA matches it firmly.

D gene,V gene,J gene,CDR3 protein
.,TRBV7-9,TRBJ2-3,CASSNPTDTQYF
.,TRBV5-1,TRBJ1-2,CASSMGLLYGYTF
.,TRBV27,TRBJ1-1,CASTSRQGKAFF
TRBD2,TRBV6-1,TRBJ2-7,CASSEKAGGPGRYEQYF
.,TRBV30,TRBJ1-5,CAWSPETDNQPQHF
TRBD1,TRBV28,TRBJ2-5,CASSFCHGTGVEETQYF
TRBD1,TRBV30,TRBJ1-6,CAGGWDRDSPLHF
.,TRBV15,TRBJ1-2,CATSRGQSTHGYTF
.,TRBV9,TRBJ1-3,CASSVTGRSGNTIYF
.,TRBV6-5,TRBJ1-6,CASRNRVGNSPLHF
TRBD1,TRBV7-8,TRBJ2-4,CASSLNRGPLSQYF
TRBD2,TRBV18,TRBJ2-2,CASSPRLAGGSTGELFF
.,TRBV28,TRBJ1-5,CASSFLKGNQPQHF
.,TRBV5-1,TRBJ2-7,CASSLAAGRYEQYF
TRBD2,TRBV11-2,TRBJ2-1,CASSLVQGTSRSYNEQFF
TRBD2,TRBV10-3,TRBJ2-3,CAISESLGLAGTTDTQYF
TRBD1,TRBV7-9,TRBJ2-7,CASSPRRTGYDEQYF
.,TRBV6-5,TRBJ2-3,CASSPTWVASDTQYF
TRBD1,TRBV11-3,TRBJ2-5,CASSSGTGGGETQYF
.,TRBV19,TRBJ1-4,CASSIIDSTNEKLFF
.,TRBV11-2,TRBJ2-1,CASSLVATAQFF
TRBD1,TRBV30,TRBJ2-7,CAWNSDRVPSYEQYF
TRBD2,TRBV5-3,TRBJ2-5,CARSLRGLAFQETQYF
TRBD1,TRBV7-9,TRBJ2-2,CASSLRQGNTGELFF
.,TRBV9,TRBJ1-3,CASSVLNGNTIYF
.,TRBV28,TRBJ1-1,CASSLWGWHTEAFF
.,TRBV15,TRBJ1-6,CATSRERRVNSPLHF
.,TRBV20-1,TRBJ1-2,CSAVYDYGYTF
.,TRBV6-5,TRBJ2-7,CASSYEGQYYEQYF
.,TRBV27,TRBJ2-3,CASSSGSTDTQYF
TRBD2,TRBV7-6,TRBJ2-5,CASSLEAGGTETQYF
.,TRBV7-8,TRBJ2-1,CASSLARNPEPLTNEQFF
.,TRBV18,TRBJ1-1,CASSPPWGADTEAFF